Sequencing of this TCR beta chain was carried out in a study of Graves' ophthalmopathy and Graves' hyperthyroidism (dated by TCRdb to the late 2010s). Regarding the complete study: Peripheral blood was collected before any treatment was given, at the time of initial diagnosis. The study used signatures of the TCR beta repertoire to tell Graves' ophthalmopathy apart from Graves' hyperthyroidism and to predict which patients would progress to ophthalmopathy. In total, 135 blood samples were TCR-sequenced: some 43 ophthalmopathy, under 85 hyperthyroidism and about 17 hyperthyroidism-to-ophthalmopathy patients. A discovery set of 100 patients (about 45 ophthalmopathy, about 55 stable hyperthyroidism) was enrolled to explore V-J signatures distinguishing ophthalmopathy from hyperthyroidism. The independent validation cohort included under 20 hyperthyroidism patients plus 17 patients who later progressed from hyperthyroidism to ophthalmopathy. In six hyperthyroidism patients, T-cell repertoires of thyroid tissue and blood were compared. Following sampling, methimazole starting at 30 mg daily was administered to hyperthyroidism patients, and high-dose intravenous methylprednisolone was administered to ophthalmopathy patients.

Concerning this clonotype itself: What antigen it recognizes has not been identified. Base qualities are not at hand, and no much larger clone is one base apart.

What the authors observed across the whole study: No statistical method was used to predetermine the sample size, and group allocation was not hidden from the investigators. Among expanded thyroid clonotypes with frequency above 0.001, most also showed up in blood, which suggests that blood repertoires may reflect the thyroid immune response. In validation, the model predicted ophthalmopathy progression with about 64% sensitivity and roughly 72% specificity; 12 predicted patients were CT-confirmed with GO in a median of roughly 6.8 months. In cross-validation, the 13-signature model distinguished ophthalmopathy from stable hyperthyroidism with around 90% sensitivity and 81% to 82% specificity, while in the test set the corresponding values were roughly 80% and 75%.

For repertoire sequencing, TCR beta CDR3 regions were amplified from RNA transcripts. The first round of RT-PCR was done with HTBI primers and the Qiagen OneStep RT-PCR kit, and was followed by a second round of multiplex PCR, then size selection and purification. Libraries were sequenced on an Illumina HiSeq2000 using paired-end 100 bp reads. The study's own analysis went as follows. SOAPnuke was used to process the reads, removing any read that contained adapters or uncalled bases, had a mean Phred below 15, or lacked an exact match to the constant primer or identifier. COPE v1.2.5 was used to merge the high-quality paired reads. Clonotypes were defined as unique nucleotide sequences and were aligned to IMGT TRB V, D and J references using MiTCR v1.1. The analysis was limited to V-J combinations with a frequency above 0.0001, which together covered approximately 99% of the repertoires. For each V-J combination, a TCR clonal expansion and chaos score was defined as the ratio of F50 clonal expansion to chaos observed in the TCRdist matrix. Features were reduced by Welch's t-statistics and random forest to around 13 V-J combinations, which fed a naive Bayes classifier. The Morisita-Horn index was used to measure how similar the thyroid and blood repertoires were. TCRdb applied fastp at Q25 and MiXCR to the public reads, then kept only in-frame beta chains. Records with the same CDR3 protein are collapsed into one entry carrying the most frequent genes and DNA. These V and J calls derive from TCRdb rather than the authors' analysis. The table for this sample lists 650,000 to 900,000 distinct CDR3 sequences; roughly two fifths of them were counted only once. The ten top clones hold around 40% of the sample.

The germline V gene (reference sequence) supplies CDR1 SEHNR and CDR2 FQNEAQ. V has 5 bases trimmed and J has 9 bases trimmed; junction bases matching no gene number 18. Its CDR3 holds 16 amino acids, cysteine through phenylalanine. Only the CDR3 DNA is retained, 48 bases long and in frame from the first base. Patients with ophthalmopathy had moderately to severely active disease, with a Clinical Activity Score of 3 or more, a NOSPECS grade of 4 or more, and a disease duration of less than 3 months. Patients with other autoimmune diseases, uncontrolled infections, pregnancy or lactation were excluded. Clinical symptoms, serum thyroxine, TRAb, thyroid ultrasound and orbital computed tomography formed the basis of the diagnosis. PBMCs were isolated from about 9 ml of fresh peripheral blood by Ficoll-Paque density gradient centrifugation. Total RNA was extracted using Trizol reagent, and RNA quality was checked on an Agilent 2100 Bioanalyzer.

Material: peripheral blood. The sequence links TRBV7-9 to TRBJ2-5; 7 central bases correspond to TRBD1. The sequence derives from an adult man with Graves' ophthalmopathy. The nucleotide sequence is TGTGCCAGCAGCAGTCGACAGGGATTAAGGGTTGAGGCCCAGTACTTC. Protein translation: CASSSRQGLRVEAQYF.